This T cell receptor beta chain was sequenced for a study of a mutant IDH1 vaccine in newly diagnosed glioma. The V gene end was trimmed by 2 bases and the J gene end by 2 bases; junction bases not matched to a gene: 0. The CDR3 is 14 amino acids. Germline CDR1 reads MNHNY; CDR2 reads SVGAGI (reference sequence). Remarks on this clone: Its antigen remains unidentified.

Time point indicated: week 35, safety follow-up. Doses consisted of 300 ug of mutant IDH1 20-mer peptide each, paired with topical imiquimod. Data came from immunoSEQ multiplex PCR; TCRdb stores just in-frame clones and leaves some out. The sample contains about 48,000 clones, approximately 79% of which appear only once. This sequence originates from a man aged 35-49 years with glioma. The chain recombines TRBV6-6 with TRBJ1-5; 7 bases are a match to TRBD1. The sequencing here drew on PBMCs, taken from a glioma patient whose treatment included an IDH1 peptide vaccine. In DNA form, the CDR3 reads TGTGCCAGCAGTTACGGACAGGGCAATCAGCCCCAGCATTTT. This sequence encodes CASSYGQGNQPQHF.